A selection of T cell receptor beta chains follows, all from one sample in a study of graft-versus-host responses after intestinal transplantation. Their antigens are not known. Method: immunoSEQ multiplex PCR; TCRdb's copy keeps in-frame clones and lacks some. The sample has some 100,000 clones, roughly 92% seen once. The sample in question was unstimulated CD8+ T cells sorted from spleen or lymph node cells, obtained before transplant. These receptors were collected from a human donor who was the organ donor for an intestinal transplant. CDR3s leave out the opening cysteine and the closing phenylalanine or tryptophan.

V,CDR3
TRBV14,ASSQTRGNSPLH
TRBV6-1,ASRDDTLQETQY
TRBV7-6,ASSPNFGRGETYEQY
TRBV6-5,ASSASGSEQY
TRBV10-2,ASSESLSGDTGELF
TRBV7-8,ASSLEFGGEQY
TRBV6-1,ASSESTSGRNEQF
TRBV7-9,ASSTTASAGELF
TRBV29-1,SVNRDGGYT
TRBV30,AWTDWDIDTEAF
TRBV27,ASSPGETGYDEQY
TRBV7-9,ASSFTREADSPLH
TRBV19,ASSGQGAGEKLF
TRBV20-1,SARVHAEAF
TRBV6-1,ASTPQRQGVFGYT
TRBV6-6,ASSYSMRGVTDTQY
TRBV7-9,ASSLYRDSNEKLF
TRBV4-1,ASSQWVSTVGGYT
TRBV10-3,AISESLSRGEQF
TRBV9,ASSVGGLADQETQY
TRBV13,ASTNRQREPPYEQY
TRBV5-1,ASSSPDSTRTDTQY
TRBV28,ASSPIGIRGNGDEQF
TRBV27,ASSPGLAGYNEQF
TRBV7-8,ASSLAPWAGRAKNIQY
TRBV5-8,ASSDGQGGMNTEAF
TRBV13,ASSSLSGGNTEAF
TRBV29-1,SADRGPEMNTEAF
TRBV6-5,ASRGQGANEKLF
TRBV28,ASSDYEQY
TRBV28,ASRRLVFSGVGGTDTQY
TRBV18,ASSKRNNYRKGTNYGYT
TRBV7-2,ASSTQPDNEKLF
TRBV7-9,ASSFRAINYGYT
TRBV6-1,ASSVDQGRVGDTQY
TRBV4-1,ASSRFDRVNGYT
TRBV5-1,ASSLVVSDTQY
TRBV28,ASSLSPSADTRGYEQY
TRBV15,ATSTTGTGGPLVGNTIY
TRBV4-1,ASSPSDRVYEQY
TRBV13,ASSLGLRQGSTGYT
TRBV5-1,ASSSRQGYETQY
TRBV7-9,ASSLTADTQY
TRBV5-1,ASSSRPGQGSYEQY
TRBV4-1,ASSREDRAPAGGPYNEQF
TRBV28,ASSLLGQESPPDFETQY
TRBV28,ASSLRTGGTEAF
TRBV28,AGSFPGQGYDYMNTEAF
TRBV10-3,AISVEGLNGYT
TRBV7-6,ASSLFRGSYNEQF
TRBV5-5,ASSPPGANQPQH
TRBV11-2,ASSLATGGYEQY